This passage covers 27 T cell receptor beta chains from one sample sequenced in a study of T-cell memory formation after mild COVID-19. One entry per CDR3 protein, called by TCRdb with MiXCR from the 5' RACE reads. The profile shows about 350,000 distinct CDR3 sequences, around 27% of them singletons. Sequenced sample: PBMCs or a T cell subset sorted from them (not recorded which). Receptors originate from an adult woman who had mild COVID-19 (a few samples of this study predate the infection). Cell type and time point are not known.

A single count supports this clonotype. The gene calls are TRBV7-9 and TRBJ2-2; TRBD2 might be the D (7 bases). Deletions cut 3 bases from V and 4 bases from J, with 18 bases between. CDR3 length equals 17 residues. Germline V gene data show CDR1 as SEHNR and CDR2 as FQNEAQ (reference sequence). CDR3 in DNA: TGTGCCAGCAGCTTCCGCATAGGGGGGGCGCGCACCGGGGAGCTGTTTTTT. Protein: CASSFRIGGARTGELFF.

This clonotype was found a few times. The rearrangement uses TRBV5-1 and TRBJ2-3; no reliable D call. Trimming shortened V by 4 bases and J by 2 bases, and 14 bases separated the two germline ends. This CDR3 is built from 15 residues. Germline V CDR1 and CDR2: SGHRS, YFSETQ. The CDR3 loop is CASSALWSSTDTQYF. The CDR3, as DNA: TGCGCCAGCAGCGCCCTGTGGAGTTCCACAGATACGCAGTATTTT.

This chain links TRBV9 with TRBJ1-4; no definite D call. CDR3 length: 16 residues. In germline, CDR1 is SGDLS, CDR2 YYNGEE. V was clipped by 4 bases and J by 1 base, with 14 bases between them. DNA of the CDR3: TGTGCCAGCAGCCCCGATATATGGGGAACTAATGAAAAACTGTTTTTT. Its translation is CASSPDIWGTNEKLFF.

This chain uses TRBV10-3 with TRBJ1-5; 8 bases agree with TRBD1. Looked up from germline, CDR1 is ENHRY and CDR2 is SYGVKD. The CDR3 runs to 15 residues. The J segment lost 4 bases and the V segment lost 0 bases, leaving 2 bases of the junction unmatched. Written as DNA, the CDR3 is TGTGCCATCAGTGAGTCTGACAGGGGTAATCAGCCCCAGCATTTT. It specifies CAISESDRGNQPQHF.

This clonotype came up a few times. The rearrangement links TRBV20-1 to TRBJ2-3; weak D call: TRBD2 (6 bases). This CDR3 is built from 16 residues. V dropped 2 bases and J dropped 0 bases, with 15 bases sitting between them. CDR1 and CDR2 (germline): DFQATT, SNEGSKA (reference sequence). CDR3 region: CSARPGRSISTDTQYF. As DNA, the CDR3 is TGCAGTGCTAGACCCGGGAGATCAATTAGCACAGATACGCAGTATTTT.

This clonotype has a handful of counts. The CDR3 region is CASSPPDRFYEQYF. CDR3 bases: TGTGCCAGCAGCCCACCGGACAGATTCTACGAGCAGTACTTC. This sequence joins TRBV6-2 or TRBV6-3 and TRBJ2-7; D is perhaps TRBD1 (6 bases). The CDR3 loop spans 14 amino acids. The V and J ends lost 6 bases and 3 bases respectively, with 15 bases between them. The germline CDR1 and CDR2 sequences are MNHEY and SVGEGT.

The chain employs TRBV3-1 and TRBJ2-7; 10 bases are a match to TRBD1. From germline, CDR1 is LGHDT and CDR2 YNNKEL (reference sequence). The CDR3 length is 15 residues. J gave up 0 bases and V 5 bases, and 4 bases lay outside the gene matches. CDR3 bases: TGTGCCAGCAGCAGACGGGACAGGGGCTCCTACGAGCAGTACTTC. It specifies CASSRRDRGSYEQYF.

This clonotype has more than one count but fewer than ten. This chain connects TRBV25-1 to TRBJ2-3; 12 nucleotides line up with TRBD2. The germline V gene has CDR1 MGHDK and CDR2 SYGVNS. The CDR3 consists of 16 residues. J was trimmed by 2 bases and V by 3 bases; bases with no gene match: 3. DNA for the CDR3: TGTGCCAGCAGTGAGCGGACTAGCGGGAACACAGATACGCAGTATTTT. Translation gives CASSERTSGNTDTQYF.

This chain uses TRBV5-1 with TRBJ2-1; possibly TRBD1 for D (5 bases). The CDR3 extends over 17 amino acids. The V and J ends lost 0 bases and 0 bases respectively, with 13 bases between them. Germline loops: CDR1 SGHRS, CDR2 YFSETQ. The CDR3, as DNA: TGCGCCAGCAGCTTGGCTACAGGCCTGAGCTCCTACAATGAGCAGTTCTTC. Protein sequence: CASSLATGLSSYNEQFF.

V and J are TRBV5-1 and TRBJ2-7; 12 bases align to TRBD2. CDR1 is SGHRS, CDR2 YFSETQ, per germline. Trimming cost V 0 bases and J 2 bases; bases outside gene matches: 6. The CDR3 loop spans 17 amino acids. CDR3: CASSLGTSGVGAYEQYF. CDR3 coding DNA: TGCGCCAGCAGCTTGGGGACTAGCGGGGTCGGCGCCTACGAGCAGTACTTC.

The rearrangement joins TRBV25-1 to TRBJ2-3; TRBD1 or TRBD2 may be the D gene (5 bases each). This CDR3 contains 15 residues. The V gene lost 3 bases and the J gene lost 6 bases, with 16 bases spanning the gap. The germline CDR1 and CDR2 sequences are MGHDK and SYGVNS. CDR3 DNA: TGTGCCAGCAGTGAGCCCCTAGCAGAGGGGGATACGCAGTATTTT. Its protein product is CASSEPLAEGDTQYF.

This clonotype was observed at least ten times. This chain connects TRBV4-2 to TRBJ2-3, with 7 bases identical to TRBD1. CDR1 is LGHNA and CDR2 is YNFKEQ in the germline V gene. V was pared by 4 bases and J by 8 bases, with 6 bases of the junction left unmatched. The CDR3 is 13 residues long. CDR3 loop: CASSPQGTATQYF. The CDR3 bases are TGTGCCAGCAGCCCACAGGGGACGGCTACGCAGTATTTT.

The table lists this clonotype with a few counts. The chain has TRBV12-3 or TRBV12-4 and TRBJ1-3, with 7 bases that match TRBD1. CDR3 size: 14 residues. The V gene end was trimmed by 2 bases and the J gene end by 3 bases; junction bases not matched to a gene: 1. CDR3 nucleotide sequence: TGTGCCAGCAGTTTACGACAGGGTGGAAACACCATATATTTT. Protein sequence: CASSLRQGGNTIYF.

This clonotype showed up just a few times. The chain combines TRBV19 with TRBJ2-3, with 11 positions matching TRBD2. The CDR3 consists of 15 residues. Unmatched junction bases numbered 1, after V lost 3 bases and J lost 2 bases. The V gene's germline CDR1 is LNHDA and CDR2 SQIVND (reference sequence). CDR3 bases: TGTGCCAGTAGTATGACTAGCGGGACCACAGATACGCAGTATTTT. Translating gives CASSMTSGTTDTQYF.

This clonotype was picked up a small number of times. V gene TRBV7-2 combines with J gene TRBJ2-1; TRBD1 might be the D (6 bases). This CDR3 contains 19 residues. Germline V gives CDR1 SGHTA, CDR2 FQGNSA. V lost 5 bases and J lost 0, with 23 bases in between. The CDR3 sequence is CASSDSWSGTKSSYNEQFF. Here the CDR3 DNA reads TGTGCCAGCAGCGATTCTTGGTCAGGGACAAAGAGCTCCTACAATGAGCAGTTCTTC.

This chain uses TRBV5-1 with TRBJ2-3; TRBD1 or TRBD2 may be the D gene (5 bases each). Trimming shortened V by 0 bases and J by 5 bases, and 13 bases separated the two germline ends. The CDR3 consists of 15 residues. Germline CDR1 reads SGHRS; CDR2 reads YFSETQ. Here the CDR3 DNA reads TGCGCCAGCAGCTTGGTGGGGGTGGAGGTAGATACGCAGTATTTT. Translation: CASSLVGVEVDTQYF.

This clonotype occurred a few times. The CDR3 DNA reads as TGTGCCAGCAAACGGGGGGTATTGAATGAGCAGTTCTTC. Encoded protein: CASKRGVLNEQFF. The V gene is TRBV11-2, the J gene TRBJ2-1, with 7 nucleotides matching TRBD2. Trimming took 7 bases from V and 7 from J; bases not matched to a gene: 7. Germline V lookup: CDR1 SGHAT, CDR2 FQNNGV. The CDR3 sequence is 13 residues long.

V usage is TRBV19 and J usage is TRBJ2-7, with a possible D match to TRBD1 (5 bases). V gave up 2 bases and J gave up 0 bases, with 11 bases separating them. Germline assignment: CDR1 LNHDA and CDR2 SQIVND (reference sequence). This CDR3 is 15 amino acids long. The CDR3 region has the DNA TGTGCCAGTAGTATATCTGGTGACAGCTCCTACGAGCAGTACTTC. Translation: CASSISGDSSYEQYF.

The sample holds a few counts of this clonotype. The V call is TRBV7-8, the J call TRBJ2-2, with 10 bases fitting TRBD2. Germline V lookup: CDR1 SGHVS, CDR2 FQNEAQ. Unmatched junction bases numbered 17, after V lost 5 bases and J lost 8 bases. The CDR3 sequence is 18 residues long. This CDR3 is CASSPDTDLAGVTGELFF. In DNA, the CDR3 is TGTGCCAGCAGCCCAGATACGGATCTAGCGGGGGTTACAGGGGAGCTGTTTTTT.

This clonotype came up many times. This sequence joins TRBV15 and TRBJ2-1, with TRBD2 as a possible D gene (5 bases). Trimming removed 1 base from V and 2 bases from J, with 9 bases in between. The germline gives CDR1 LNHNV, CDR2 YYDKDF (reference sequence). The CDR3 consists of 15 residues. The CDR3 reads CATSRADGAYNEQFF. DNA for the CDR3: TGTGCCACCAGCAGAGCAGACGGGGCCTACAATGAGCAGTTCTTC.

This clonotype was detected only a few times. V gene TRBV7-3 combines with J gene TRBJ2-3; TRBD1 might be the D (5 bases). The V gene lost 4 bases and the J gene lost 2 bases, with 13 bases spanning the gap. This CDR3 contains 15 residues. Germline V lookup: CDR1 SGHTA, CDR2 FQGTGA. This CDR3 reads CASSSLSTATDTQYF. The CDR3 nucleotides read TGTGCCAGCAGCTCCCTTTCGACAGCCACAGATACGCAGTATTTT.

This sequence joins TRBV6-5 and TRBJ1-3, with 8 bases matching TRBD1. V trimming: 6 bases; J trimming: 4 bases; junction bases outside the gene matches: 8. The CDR3 consists of 15 residues. From germline, CDR1 is MNHEY and CDR2 SVGAGI. The CDR3 nucleotides read TGTGCCAGCAGCCTCGGACAGGGAAGAGGAAACACCATATATTTT. Its translation is CASSLGQGRGNTIYF.

This clonotype has a handful of counts. This chain links TRBV7-9 with TRBJ2-1; the match to TRBD2 covers 15 bases. The trim removed 4 bases at V and 2 bases at J, leaving 15 bases unmatched. Germline V gene sequence: CDR1 SEHNR, CDR2 FQNEAQ (reference sequence). CDR3 size: 21 residues. Here the CDR3 DNA reads TGTGCCAGCAGCTCCACTATTGGGACTAGCGGGGGGTCATCCCCCTACAATGAGCAGTTCTTC. It is translated as CASSSTIGTSGGSSPYNEQFF.

The chain is built from TRBV12-3 or TRBV12-4 and TRBJ1-2; 7 bases map to TRBD1. V lost 6 bases, J lost 0 bases, and 4 bases stayed unmatched. This CDR3 contains 14 residues. In DNA form, the CDR3 reads TGTGCCAGCAGCCGGGACAGCACTAACTATGGCTACACCTTC. It codes for CASSRDSTNYGYTF.

The chain employs TRBV9 and TRBJ2-1; D is unresolved. Trimming stripped 0 bases from V and 0 bases from J, with 10 bases between. This CDR3 is built from 16 residues. Germline values: CDR1 SGDLS, CDR2 YYNGEE. The CDR3: CASSVAVQSSYNEQFF. In DNA form, the CDR3 reads TGTGCCAGCAGCGTAGCAGTTCAAAGCTCCTACAATGAGCAGTTCTTC.

The rearrangement links TRBV7-9 to TRBJ1-1; D is ambiguous. V lost 2 bases to trimming and J lost 8 bases, with 12 bases between them. The CDR3 spans 13 residues. Germline V CDR1 and CDR2: SEHNR, FQNEAQ (reference sequence). The CDR3 reads CASSLSNLREAFF. The CDR3 DNA follows: TGTGCCAGCAGCTTATCCAATTTACGGGAAGCTTTCTTT.

The chain combines TRBV30 with TRBJ2-7; D call uncertain. With 2 bases removed from V and 0 bases from J, the gap between germline ends came to 17 bases. Germline V gene sequence: CDR1 GTSNPN, CDR2 SVGIG (reference sequence). CDR3 length: 16 residues. This CDR3 reads CAWSSVSAYHSYEQYF. CDR3 sequence (DNA): TGTGCCTGGAGTAGTGTCTCGGCCTATCACTCCTACGAGCAGTACTTC.